The entry below describes one TCR beta chain. From germline, CDR1 is LNHDA and CDR2 SQIVND (reference sequence). After removal of 4 bases from V and 4 bases from J, the junction contained 5 bases not matched to a gene. The CDR3 extends over 15 amino acids. The data are from a study of blood T cell repertoires in COVID-19. Whole-study context: COVID-19 samples, acute and convalescent, were from the United States, Italy and Spain.

In the original analysis: It was from reference gene primer amplification that nucleated cell counts were estimated. Libraries were prepared by immunoSEQ multiplex PCR; TCRdb keeps only in-frame clonotypes and omits some of them. V and J calls and clone size come straight from that table; D and trimming were deduced from the DNA. The sample includes 80,000 or so clones, over 85% seen only once; the top ten take approximately 2.2%. This chain uses TRBV19 with TRBJ1-4; TRBD1 aligns across 8 bases. The sample consisted of peripheral blood. This sequence was found in a middle-aged man with acute or convalescent COVID-19. The CDR3 nucleotides read TGTGCCAGTAGTAGATCCGGGACAGGTAATGAAAAACTGTTTTTT. Protein sequence: CASSRSGTGNEKLFF.